This T cell receptor (beta chain) was sequenced during a study of T-cell memory formation after mild COVID-19. TCRdb analysed the 5' RACE reads with MiXCR anew, one entry per CDR3 protein. The data show around 250,000 distinct CDR3 sequences, roughly 10% seen once. This clonotype was detected ten times or more. CDR1 and CDR2 from the germline V gene are MNHNY and SVGAGI (reference sequence). Trimming took off 0 bases at V and 5 bases at J, with 10 bases between the two ends. This CDR3 has 14 residues. The rearrangement links TRBV6-6 to TRBJ1-1; perhaps TRBD1 as D (5 bases). The sequenced sample consisted of PBMCs or a T cell subset sorted from them (not recorded which). This TCR was recovered from a man aged 18 to 30 who had mild COVID-19 (a few samples of this study predate the infection). Cell type and time point are not known. The CDR3 loop is CASSYSREGTEAFF. The CDR3 bases are TGTGCCAGCAGTTACTCGCGAGAGGGGACTGAAGCTTTCTTT.